Sequencing of this T cell receptor (beta chain) was carried out in a study of blood T cell repertoires in COVID-19. The CDR3 has 13 amino acids. Unmatched junction bases numbered 3, after V lost 7 bases and J lost 5 bases. Followed over time, Seattle patients had been enrolled while infection was active. Clones were sequenced by immunoSEQ multiplex PCR, and TCRdb holds only the in-frame ones, with some missing. Here the sample spans roughly 200,000 clones, approximately 78% being singletons. The chain links TRBV12-3 or TRBV12-4 to TRBJ2-2, with 8 nucleotides matching TRBD2. The receptor was isolated from an elderly woman with COVID-19, enrolled during active disease. The sample was peripheral blood. CDR3 residues: CASTASGTGELFF. For the CDR3, the DNA is TGTGCCAGCACCGCTAGCGGGACCGGGGAGCTGTTTTTT.